These 19 T cell receptor beta chains were sequenced from one sample in a study of T cell responses to AZD1222 COVID-19 vaccine. Only in-frame clones appear in the TCRdb table, and some are missing; sequencing was by immunoSEQ multiplex PCR. The repertoire holds approximately 84,000 clones, with over 75% as singletons. The source material was peripheral blood, sampled 28 days after the second AZD1222 dose. The source is an adult who received the AZD1222 COVID-19 vaccine.

This clone was seen a handful of times. The rearrangement joins TRBV4-1 to TRBJ1-5, with no clear D. The CDR3 spans 13 residues. V lost 1 base to trimming and J lost 8 bases, with 9 bases between them. Germline loops: CDR1 MGHRA, CDR2 YSYEKL. The CDR3 DNA reads TGCGCCAGCAGCCAAGGGGTGGGGAAGCCCCAGCATTTT. As protein: CASSQGVGKPQHF.

V and J are TRBV27 and TRBJ1-5; D is undetermined. V was shortened by 1 base and J by 9 bases, with 13 bases between the two germline ends. The CDR3 has 14 amino acids. The V gene's germline CDR1 is MNHEY and CDR2 SMNVEV (reference sequence). This chain's CDR3 is CASSLFDVLPPQHF. CDR3 nucleotides: TGTGCCAGCAGTTTATTCGACGTTTTGCCGCCCCAGCATTTT.

V is TRBV19 and J is TRBJ1-4; D remains unclear. V lost 10 bases and J 2 bases, leaving 17 bases between the germline ends. From germline, CDR1 is LNHDA and CDR2 SQIVND (reference sequence). CDR3 length equals 15 residues. The CDR3 sequence is CATSDLDGTNEKLFF. CDR3 nucleotides: TGTGCCACCTCGGATCTGGACGGTACTAATGAAAAACTGTTTTTT.

Of note for this clone: The junction departs from germline at one end; a sequencing error may be responsible. The CDR3 DNA reads TGTGCCAGCGGCTTCCACGATCAAACTGAAGCTTTCTTT. Residues: CASGFHDQTEAFF. V usage is TRBV5-5 and J usage is TRBJ1-1; D is unresolved. The CDR3 totals 13 residues. CDR1 is SGHKS and CDR2 is YYEKEE in the germline V gene (reference sequence).

This chain uses TRBV6-5 with TRBJ1-5; D is unresolved. This CDR3 is 15 amino acids long. The ends were cut back, 0 bases at V and 1 base at J, with 7 bases in the middle. CDR1 and CDR2 from the germline V gene are MNHEY and SVGAGI. This CDR3 is CASSYSSGSNQPQHF. Written as DNA, the CDR3 is TGTGCCAGCAGTTACTCGTCGGGAAGCAATCAGCCCCAGCATTTT.

This sequence joins TRBV3-1 (or the pseudogene TRBV3-2) and TRBJ2-3; 7 bases agree with TRBD1. The CDR3 runs to 13 residues. The V gene end was trimmed by 4 bases and the J gene end by 4 bases; junction bases not matched to a gene: 2. CDR1 is LGHDT and CDR2 is YNNKEL in the germline V gene (reference sequence). CDR3 region: CASSPQGSDTQYF. The CDR3, as DNA: TGTGCCAGCAGCCCACAGGGGTCAGATACGCAGTATTTT.

This chain connects TRBV23-1 to TRBJ2-7; no reliable D call. TRBV23-1 is noted as an ORF with a role that remains uncertain. The V end was cut by 0 bases, the J end by 5 bases, with 23 bases between. The CDR3 has 18 amino acids. Here the CDR3 reads CASSQSRSRNISYDEQYF. CDR3 sequence (DNA): TGCGCCAGCAGTCAATCCCGATCACGGAACATCTCCTACGACGAGCAGTACTTC.

The genes are TRBV6-5 and TRBJ1-4; tentatively, D is TRBD1 (6 bases). CDR1 is MNHEY, CDR2 SVGAGI, per germline. Trimming removed 7 bases from V and 2 bases from J, with 14 bases in between. The CDR3 consists of 15 residues. The chain's CDR3 is CASNDGGPTNEKLFF. The CDR3 nucleotides read TGTGCCAGCAACGACGGGGGGCCGACTAATGAAAAACTGTTTTTT.

The J gene is TRBJ2-7, the V gene TRBV5-4; D may be TRBD1 (5 bases). The V gene's germline CDR1 is SGHNT and CDR2 YYREEE (reference sequence). The CDR3 has 13 residues. V was shortened by 3 bases and J by 7 bases, with 14 bases between the two germline ends. DNA of the CDR3: TGTGCCAGCAGCTCAGACAGTGTCGGGGAGCAGTACTTC. Protein sequence: CASSSDSVGEQYF.

This chain uses TRBV6-6 with TRBJ1-1, with unresolved D. Germline V CDR1 and CDR2: MNHNY, SVGAGI (reference sequence). V shed 2 bases and J shed 2 bases, with 3 bases lying between them. CDR3 size: 12 residues. The CDR3: CASSYRNTEAFF. CDR3 nucleotides: TGTGCCAGCAGTTACCGCAACACTGAAGCTTTCTTT.

This clone appeared a few times. V and J are TRBV2 and TRBJ2-3; no reliable D call. The V gene lost 9 bases and the J gene lost 2 bases, with 12 bases spanning the gap. The CDR3 totals 13 residues. The germline gives CDR1 SNHLY, CDR2 FYNNEI. This CDR3 is CASNSHHTDTQYF. The CDR3 bases are TGTGCCAGTAACAGTCATCACACAGATACGCAGTATTTT.

V usage is TRBV24-1 and J usage is TRBJ1-5; 7 nucleotides agree with TRBD1. V lost 4 bases and J lost 9; bases outside the gene matches: 2. Germline V CDR1 and CDR2: KGHDR, SFDVKD. This CDR3 spans 12 amino acids. The CDR3 DNA sequence: TGTGCCACCAGTGACCCAGGGGGGCCCCAGCATTTT. It codes for CATSDPGGPQHF.

The rearrangement joins TRBV4-2 to TRBJ2-2; D remains unclear. The CDR3 spans 16 residues. Germline V lookup: CDR1 LGHNA, CDR2 YNFKEQ. The V and J ends lost 0 bases and 5 bases respectively, with 13 bases between them. CDR3 nucleotide sequence: TGTGCCAGCAGCCAAGACGAACGGGTCTGGACCGGGGAGCTGTTTTTT. It is translated as CASSQDERVWTGELFF.

The chain couples TRBV6-5 to TRBJ1-5, with D perhaps matching TRBD1 (6 bases). V was shortened by 6 bases and J by 5 bases, with 14 bases between the two germline ends. Germline V lookup: CDR1 MNHEY, CDR2 SVGAGI. This CDR3 region has 14 residues. The CDR3, as DNA: TGTGCCAGCAGCCCCTACAGGGCCGATCAGCCCCAGCATTTT. This sequence encodes CASSPYRADQPQHF.

The J gene is TRBJ2-7, the V gene TRBV15, with a tentative D call TRBD2 (7 bases). Germline V CDR1 and CDR2: LNHNV, YYDKDF (reference sequence). V was pared by 0 bases and J by 2 bases, with 11 bases between. CDR3 length: 15 amino acids. The CDR3 DNA reads TGTGCCACCAGCAGAGAGTTAGGGGGGGCCTACGAGCAGTACTTC. Translation gives CATSRELGGAYEQYF.

About this clone itself: A junction end diverges from the germline sequence, so it may reflect a read error. The J gene is TRBJ2-1, the V gene TRBV15; a possible D gene is TRBD1 (6 bases). The CDR3 extends over 16 amino acids. Germline assignment: CDR1 LNHNV and CDR2 YYDKDF (reference sequence). CDR3 DNA sequence: TGTGCCACCAGCAGAGATCTTCCAGGGGCCTACAATGGGCAGTTCTTC. Translation: CATSRDLPGAYNGQFF.

J is TRBJ1-3 and V is TRBV9; a weak D match, TRBD1 (6 bases). Germline loops: CDR1 SGDLS, CDR2 YYNGEE. The V end was cut by 2 bases, the J end by 0 bases, with 9 bases between. The CDR3 spans 15 residues. The CDR3 is CASSVDRPSGNTIYF. The CDR3 DNA follows: TGTGCCAGCAGCGTCGACAGGCCCTCTGGAAACACCATATATTTT.

V is TRBV18 and J is TRBJ2-2, with no clear D. CDR1 and CDR2 from the germline V gene are KGHSH and LQKENI. This CDR3 contains 16 residues. The V end was cut by 5 bases, the J end by 1 base, with 14 bases between. The CDR3 reads CASSTSESLNTGELFF. The CDR3, as DNA: TGTGCCAGCTCAACGTCGGAGAGTTTGAACACCGGGGAGCTGTTTTTT.

This clone was seen just once. The J gene is TRBJ1-1, the V gene TRBV6-1, with D possibly matching TRBD1 (6 bases). V was shortened by 2 bases and J by 4 bases, with 14 bases between the two germline ends. This CDR3 has 15 residues. Germline CDR1 is MNHNS and CDR2 is SASEGT. The CDR3 region is CASSESLQGFTEAFF. The CDR3 nucleotides are TGTGCCAGCAGTGAATCGCTCCAGGGGTTCACTGAAGCTTTCTTT.